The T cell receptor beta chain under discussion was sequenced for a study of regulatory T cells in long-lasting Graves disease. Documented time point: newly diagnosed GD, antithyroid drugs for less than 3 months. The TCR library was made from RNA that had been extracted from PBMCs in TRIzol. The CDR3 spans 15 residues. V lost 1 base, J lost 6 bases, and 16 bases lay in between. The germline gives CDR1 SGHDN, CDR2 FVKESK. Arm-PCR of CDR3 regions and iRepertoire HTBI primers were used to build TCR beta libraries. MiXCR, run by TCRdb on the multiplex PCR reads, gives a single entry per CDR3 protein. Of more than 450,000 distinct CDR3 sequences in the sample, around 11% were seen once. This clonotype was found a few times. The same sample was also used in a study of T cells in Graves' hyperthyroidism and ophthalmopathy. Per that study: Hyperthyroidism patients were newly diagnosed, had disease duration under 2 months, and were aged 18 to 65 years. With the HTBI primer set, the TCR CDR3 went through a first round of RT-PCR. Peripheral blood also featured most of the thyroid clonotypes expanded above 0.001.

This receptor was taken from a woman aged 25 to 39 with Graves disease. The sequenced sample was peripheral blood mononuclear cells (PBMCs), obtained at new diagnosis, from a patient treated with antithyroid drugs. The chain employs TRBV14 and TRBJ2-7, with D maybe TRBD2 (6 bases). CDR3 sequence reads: CASSQVAGSVGEQYF. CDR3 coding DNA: TGTGCCAGCAGCCAAGTTGCGGGATCTGTCGGCGAGCAGTACTTC.